This TCR beta chain was identified during a study of regulatory T cells in long-lasting Graves disease. V dropped 2 bases and J dropped 7 bases, with 12 bases sitting between them. Germline lookup yields CDR1 SEHNR and CDR2 FQNEAQ (reference sequence). The CDR3 extends over 14 amino acids. Assembly of TCR beta libraries relied on iRepertoire HTBI primers together with Arm-PCR of CDR3 regions. Per the original data handling: Sequenced samples collectively carried 60 to 75 TRBV and roughly 15 TRBJ segments. TCRdb reprocessed the multiplex PCR reads via MiXCR and lists one record per CDR3 protein. For this entry, the V and J calls and clone size follow TCRdb and not the study's own pipeline. The sample yields around 230,000 distinct CDR3 sequences, approximately 20% seen once. Time point of the sample: newly diagnosed GD, antithyroid drugs for less than 3 months. Preparation of the TCR library used RNA extracted from PBMCs.

The chain recombines TRBV7-9 with TRBJ2-1, with D perhaps given as TRBD1 or TRBD2 (5 bases each). The receptor was derived from a female donor with Graves disease. The sequencing used peripheral blood mononuclear cells (PBMCs), collected at new diagnosis, from a patient treated with antithyroid drugs. CDR3 protein: CASSLWIGGNEQFF. CDR3 nucleotides: TGTGCCAGCAGCTTATGGATTGGGGGAAATGAGCAGTTCTTC.